This is a list of T cell receptor beta chains from one sample in a study of beta chain features in type 1 diabetes. TCRdb keeps only in-frame clones here, not all; method: immunoSEQ multiplex PCR. This sample yields about 620,000 clones, of which 15% to 17% are seen a single time; 0.093% belongs to the top ten. Specimen: naive CD4+ T cells from blood. These receptors were collected from a man aged 18 to 29 in good health. Both conserved end residues are part of each CDR3. Each record gives: D gene, CDR3 length, J gene, V gene, CDR3 protein. A D gene is named only where the DNA matches it firmly.

>.|14|TRBJ2-7|TRBV7-3
CASSFSGGTGEQYF
>TRBD1|13|TRBJ1-2|TRBV6-4
CASSPGQGQGYTF
>.|13|TRBJ2-7|TRBV7-8
CASSLGLDYEQYF
>.|16|TRBJ2-3|TRBV9
CASSPSSGFFTDTQYF
>.|17|TRBJ2-3|TRBV7-2
CASSLLSRASLTDTQYF
>.|18|TRBJ2-6|TRBV10-1
CASSKHGSAQSRANVLTF
>.|16|TRBJ2-1|TRBV27
CASNFERRLRGDEQFF
>.|16|TRBJ2-5|TRBV21-1
CASSKASGRGKETQYF
>.|14|TRBJ1-1|TRBV5-1
CASSRSTGTYEAFF
>.|16|TRBJ2-1|TRBV7-9
CASSSTGGRAYNEQFF
>TRBD1|15|TRBJ2-1|TRBV27
CASSLLRDRGNEQFF